This is a list of T cell receptor beta chains from one sample in a study of pediatric ulcerative colitis. Sequencing used immunoSEQ multiplex PCR; TCRdb keeps in-frame clones, though not all of them. This sample has 30,000 or so clones, with about three quarters found just once. The sequenced sample consisted of gut tissue. These receptors all stem from a boy aged 5-17 years with mild ulcerative colitis. Each CDR3 is given with its conserved first and last residue. The D gene is left open where the match is weak. Not all rows give a size; the values are once, few, many and, for expanded clones, a class.

TRBJ2-2	.	once	TRBV5-5	TGTGCCAGCAGCTTGATGAGGGCCTCGAACACCGGGGAGCTGTTTTTT	CASSLMRASNTGELFF
TRBJ2-2	.	.	TRBV6-1	TGTGCCAGCAGTGCTAGAGGGGCCTTGCGCACCGGGGAGCTGTTTTTT	CASSARGALRTGELFF
TRBJ2-2	.	.	TRBV4-2	TGTGCCAGCAGCCAAGAAGGGGTCGTTGGCGGGGAGCTGTTTTTT	CASSQEGVVGGELFF
TRBJ1-1	TRBD1	.	TRBV6-1	TGTGCCAGCAGTGGGATAACCCGGGACAGGGGTAATAGGGGGACTGAAGCTTTCTTT	CASSGITRDRGNRGTEAFF
TRBJ1-2	.	.	TRBV5-5	TGTGCCAGCAGCTTAGACGGGGGGAGTGCTGGCTACACCTTC	CASSLDGGSAGYTF
TRBJ2-4	TRBD1	.	TRBV19	TGTGCCAGTAGTATACAATTGACAGGGATAATAGCCAAAAACATTCAGTACTTC	CASSIQLTGIIAKNIQYF
TRBJ1-6	TRBD1	few	TRBV16	TGTGCCAGCAGCCAATCGACAGGGGGATCACCCCTCCACTTT	CASSQSTGGSPLHF
TRBJ2-5	TRBD2	.	TRBV4-1	TGCGCCAGCAGCCAAGGATTCGGCGGGGGGGTAGAGACCCAGTACTTC	CASSQGFGGGVETQYF
TRBJ2-7	TRBD1	.	TRBV14	TGTGCCAGCAGGGAAACCGGGACAGGGGTATACGAGCAGTACTTC	CASRETGTGVYEQYF
TRBJ2-7	TRBD1	few	TRBV16	TGTGCCAGCAGCCTCCCGATGACAGGGGCCTACGAGCAGTACTTC	CASSLPMTGAYEQYF
TRBJ2-2	TRBD1	few	TRBV5-1	TGCGCCAGCAGAGAACAGGGGGTGCGCACCGGGGAGCTGTTTTTT	CASREQGVRTGELFF